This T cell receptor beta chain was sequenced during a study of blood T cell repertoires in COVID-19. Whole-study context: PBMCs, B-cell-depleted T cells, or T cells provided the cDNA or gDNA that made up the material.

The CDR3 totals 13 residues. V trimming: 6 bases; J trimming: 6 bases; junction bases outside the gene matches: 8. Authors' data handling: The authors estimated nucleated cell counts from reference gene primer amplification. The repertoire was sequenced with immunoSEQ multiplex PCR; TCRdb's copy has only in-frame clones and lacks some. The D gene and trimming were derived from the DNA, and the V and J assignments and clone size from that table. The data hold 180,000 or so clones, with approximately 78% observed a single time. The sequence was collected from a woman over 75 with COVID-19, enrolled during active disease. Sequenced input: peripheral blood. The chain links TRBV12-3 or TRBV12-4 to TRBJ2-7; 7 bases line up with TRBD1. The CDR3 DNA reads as TGTGCCAGCAGCCCGACTACAGGGGTCGAGCAGTACTTC. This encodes CASSPTTGVEQYF.